This record covers a single TCR beta chain. Its antigen remains unidentified. This record comes from a study of CD8+ T cells in alopecia areata. Whole-study context: Administration of oral tofacitinib to treated patients was at 5 to 10 mg twice daily. Once tofacitinib had been taken for 6 to 18 months, 6 months off drug followed. General study findings and limits: Patients shared TCRs less clearly than mice did, possibly owing to HLA.

As part of sample collection, lesional scalp punch biopsies and peripheral blood were taken from alopecia areata patients. Germline V gene data show CDR1 as SNHLY and CDR2 as FYNNEI. The CDR3 runs to 11 residues. In each case, RNA was isolated and then reverse transcribed into cDNA as the sequencing template. Sequencing was performed with immunoSEQ multiplex PCR; in TCRdb, only in-frame clones are kept and a portion is missing. The data contain some 19,000 clones, more than 50% of them singletons. The V and J genes are TRBV2 and TRBJ2-5; TRBD2 is a possible D gene (7 bases). The source material was skin, sampled at week 0. The sequence was obtained from a human donor with alopecia areata. The DNA of the CDR3 is TGTGGGGAGGGGGTATCAGAGACCCAGTACTTC. Translation: CGEGVSETQYF.